One and the same sample provided the 26 T cell receptor beta chains below, sequenced in a study of OX40 agonist ivuxolimab in advanced cancers. Clones were sequenced by immunoSEQ multiplex PCR, and TCRdb holds only the in-frame ones, with some missing. The sample consists of tens of thousands of clones, roughly 82% of them appearing once. The input for sequencing was CD4+ or CD8+ T cells sorted from blood, taken in a trial of the OX40 agonist ivuxolimab. These receptors all come from an adult with an advanced solid tumor such as melanoma, head and neck, liver or kidney cancer.

This clone was counted a single time. The genes are TRBV5-1 and TRBJ2-1; 10 positions match TRBD1. V dropped 4 bases and J dropped 2; count of bases not matched to a gene: 6. This CDR3 contains 16 residues. Germline CDR1 SGHRS, CDR2 YFSETQ. CDR3 in amino acids: CASSRSGTGAYNEQFF. In DNA, the CDR3 is TGCGCCAGCAGCCGTTCCGGGACAGGGGCCTACAATGAGCAGTTCTTC.

J is TRBJ1-1 and V is TRBV7-1; D is ambiguous. TRBV7-1 is an ORF for which the function is uncertain. The CDR3 contains 13 residues. The V gene lost 5 bases and the J gene lost 3 bases, with 10 bases spanning the gap. The CDR3 sequence is CASSMVGYTEAFF. CDR3 sequence (DNA): TGTGCCAGCAGCATGGTCGGGTACACTGAAGCTTTCTTT.

This clone was picked up one time. The V call is TRBV27, the J call TRBJ1-5; 7 bases are a match to TRBD1. Germline V lookup: CDR1 MNHEY, CDR2 SMNVEV (reference sequence). Unmatched junction bases numbered 7, after V lost 4 bases and J lost 4 bases. The CDR3 runs 15 residues. CDR3 protein: CASSSRQGWNQPQHF. The CDR3, as DNA: TGTGCCAGCAGTTCCAGACAGGGTTGGAATCAGCCCCAGCATTTT.

The chain is built from TRBV19 and TRBJ1-1; 7 bases fit TRBD1. V lost 6 bases to trimming and J lost 3 bases; unmatched junction nucleotides: 7. This CDR3 spans 14 amino acids. Germline CDR1 and CDR2: LNHDA and SQIVND (reference sequence). This CDR3 is CASRGTAWDTEAFF. In DNA form, the CDR3 reads TGTGCCAGTAGGGGGACAGCTTGGGACACTGAAGCTTTCTTT.

The V call is TRBV19, the J call TRBJ2-6; a weak D match, TRBD2 (6 bases). Germline-derived CDR1 and CDR2 are LNHDA and SQIVND (reference sequence). The V end was cut by 3 bases, the J end by 8 bases, with 17 bases between. There are 16 residues in the CDR3. The CDR3: CASSIRMAGRTNVLTF. CDR3 in DNA: TGTGCCAGTAGTATCCGCATGGCAGGGAGGACCAACGTCCTGACTTTC.

The chain recombines TRBV13 with TRBJ2-3, with TRBD2 matching 7 bases. Germline CDR1 reads PRHDT; CDR2 reads FYEKMQ (reference sequence). This CDR3 is 14 amino acids long. After removal of 4 bases from V and 6 bases from J, the junction contained 7 bases not matched to a gene. CDR3 DNA: TGTGCCAGCAGCTCAACCGGGGGGATCGATACGCAGTATTTT. Encoded protein: CASSSTGGIDTQYF.

The gene calls are TRBV7-2 and TRBJ2-5; tentatively, D is TRBD2 (5 bases). V lost 3 bases, J lost 11 bases, and 13 bases lay in between. Germline V gives CDR1 SGHTA, CDR2 FQGNSA. The CDR3 spans 12 residues. CDR3 nucleotides: TGTGCCAGCAGCTTGATCCGGTCGGGGCAGTACTTC. Translated, it gives CASSLIRSGQYF.

This chain links TRBV21-1 with TRBJ2-1; TRBD2, as called in the table, went unchecked against the DNA. TRBV21-1 is termed a pseudogene. The CDR3 has 19 residues. The CDR3 loop is CASSRTGLAGESGCFEQFF. Written as DNA, the CDR3 is TGTGCCAGCAGCAGAACCGGACTAGCGGGGGAAAGCGGGTGTTTTGAGCAGTTCTTC.

The chain combines TRBV7-6 with TRBJ1-1; 8 nucleotides match TRBD1. Trimming at V came to 5 bases and at J to 4 bases, leaving 9 bases not matched to a gene. This CDR3 has 15 amino acids. Germline loops: CDR1 SGHVS, CDR2 FNYEAQ. This CDR3 reads CASSPGQGTFTEAFF. CDR3 sequence (DNA): TGTGCCAGCAGCCCCGGACAGGGAACCTTCACTGAAGCTTTCTTT.

The CDR3 coding sequence is TGCAGCGTTGGACAGTACTACGAGCAGTACTTC. This translates into CSVGQYYEQYF. The chain links TRBV29-1 to TRBJ2-7; D may be TRBD1 (5 bases). The CDR3 totals 11 residues. Germline CDR1 SQVTM, CDR2 ANQGSEA. Deletions cut 4 bases from V and 3 bases from J, with 7 bases between.

The chain couples TRBV7-9 to TRBJ2-7; possibly TRBD2 for D (5 bases). Germline CDR1 and CDR2: SEHNR and FQNEAQ (reference sequence). Trimming cost V 1 base and J 3 bases, with 10 bases left between them. The CDR3 has 14 amino acids. For the CDR3, the DNA is TGTGCCAGCAGCTTAGGGTTTACTAGCTACGAGCAGTACTTC. Its protein is CASSLGFTSYEQYF.

The chain carries TRBV25-1 and TRBJ2-7, with D unresolved. Germline CDR1 reads MGHDK; CDR2 reads SYGVNS. This CDR3 is built from 15 residues. V shed 2 bases and J shed 4 bases, with 15 bases lying between them. Here the CDR3 reads CASSERGSKPYEQYF. CDR3 sequence (DNA): TGTGCCAGCAGTGAACGTGGCAGCAAACCGTACGAGCAGTACTTC.

The chain has TRBV28 and TRBJ2-2; maybe TRBD2 (7 bases). The CDR3 length is 15 residues. Between the trimmed V and J ends, which lost 4 bases and 6 bases, there was a span of 15 bases. The germline V gene has CDR1 MDHEN and CDR2 SYDVKM. DNA for the CDR3: TGTGCCAGCAGTTCCGGGGGGCAGGGCGCCGGGGAGCTGTTTTTT. As protein: CASSSGGQGAGELFF. The whole variable domain, filled in from reference TRBV28 and TRBJ2-2, reads DVKVTQSSRYLVKRTGEKVFLECVQDMDHENMFWYRQDPGLGLRLIYFSYDVKMKEKGDIPEGYSVSREKKERFSLILESASTNQTSMYLCASSSGGQGAGELFFGEGSRLTVL.

The chain carries TRBV2 and TRBJ1-6, with TRBD1 matching 7 bases. Germline lookup yields CDR1 SNHLY and CDR2 FYNNEI. With V trimmed by 8 bases and J by 9 bases, 13 bases remained unmatched. CDR3 length equals 15 residues. The CDR3 loop is CASLEQGLSGSPLHF. Here the CDR3 DNA reads TGTGCCAGCCTAGAACAGGGGTTAAGTGGTTCACCCCTCCACTTT.

The chain employs TRBV9 and TRBJ2-3; 9 bases line up with TRBD1. CDR1 and CDR2 from the germline V gene are SGDLS and YYNGEE. There are 18 residues in the CDR3. J gave up 4 bases and V 2 bases, and 14 bases lay outside the gene matches. The CDR3 sequence: CASSVTLGTGFRADTQYF. As DNA, the CDR3 is TGTGCCAGCAGCGTCACCCTCGGGACAGGGTTTAGGGCAGATACGCAGTATTTT.

The chain uses TRBV5-1 and TRBJ1-6, with TRBD1 matching over 8 bases. CDR3 size: 15 residues. CDR1 is SGHRS, CDR2 YFSETQ, per germline. J lost 5 bases, V lost 4 bases, and 5 bases had no gene match. The chain's CDR3 is CASSRTGFNNSPLHF. The DNA of the CDR3 is TGCGCCAGCAGCCGGACAGGGTTTAATAATTCACCCCTCCACTTT.

This chain connects TRBV19 to TRBJ1-3; 7 bases map to TRBD1. Germline V gene lookup returns CDR1 LNHDA and CDR2 SQIVND (reference sequence). CDR3 length: 17 residues. V trimming: 3 bases; J trimming: 0 bases; junction bases outside the gene matches: 8. The CDR3 reads CASSIPGQLFSGNTIYF. DNA for the CDR3: TGTGCCAGTAGTATTCCGGGACAGTTGTTCTCTGGAAACACCATATATTTT.

This clone was counted a single time. The rearrangement joins TRBV6-5 to TRBJ2-1; 7 bases are a match to TRBD2. Germline V gene lookup returns CDR1 MNHEY and CDR2 SVGAGI. The V gene end was trimmed by 6 bases and the J gene end by 6 bases; junction bases not matched to a gene: 2. This CDR3 spans 12 amino acids. The CDR3 loop is CASRTSSNEQFF. DNA for the CDR3: TGTGCCAGCAGGACTAGCTCCAATGAGCAGTTCTTC.

J is TRBJ2-5 and V is TRBV18, with D perhaps assigned TRBD1 or TRBD2 (6 bases each). Between the trimmed V and J ends, which lost 3 bases and 1 base, there was a span of 15 bases. CDR3 length: 16 amino acids. Germline V gene sequence: CDR1 KGHSH, CDR2 LQKENI. The CDR3 spells CASSPGGRGGQETQYF. CDR3 nucleotide sequence: TGTGCCAGCTCACCCGGGGGCCGCGGCGGCCAAGAGACCCAGTACTTC.

The chain has TRBV12-5 and TRBJ2-5; 12 bases are a match to TRBD1. The V segment lost 3 bases and the J segment 6 bases; nucleotides outside the gene matches: 11. The CDR3 is 17 residues long. Germline V gene data show CDR1 as LGHNT and CDR2 as FRNRAP. The CDR3 region has the DNA TGTGCTAGTGGTTTCTCACTGGGACAGGGGGCTGGGAAGACCCAGTACTTC. This encodes CASGFSLGQGAGKTQYF. Together with reference TRBV12-5 and TRBJ2-5, the CDR3 gives the full variable domain: DARVTQTPRHKVTEMGQEVTMRCQPILGHNTVFWYRQTMMQGLELLAYFRNRAPLDDSGMPKDRFSAEMPDATLATLKIQPSEPRDSAVYFCASGFSLGQGAGKTQYFGPGTRLLVL.

The genes are TRBV6-5 and TRBJ1-1; 7 positions agree with TRBD1. The CDR3 loop spans 14 amino acids. V gave up 5 bases and J gave up 8 bases; unmatched junction bases: 11. CDR1 and CDR2 from the germline V gene are MNHEY and SVGAGI. For the CDR3, the DNA is TGTGCCAGCAGTGAACACTGGACGGGACAGGAAGCTTTCTTT. Amino acid sequence: CASSEHWTGQEAFF.

CDR3 residues: CASSFQGRTGELFF. The CDR3 DNA reads as TGTGCCAGCAGTTTTCAGGGAAGGACCGGGGAGCTGTTTTTT. The chain has TRBV11-3 and TRBJ2-2, with D possibly TRBD1 on 5 matching bases. The CDR3 totals 14 residues. V lost 6 bases, J lost 5 bases, and 13 bases lay in between. From germline, CDR1 is SGHNT and CDR2 YENEEA.

This chain joins TRBV6-1 and TRBJ1-5, with TRBD1 matching over 10 bases. Germline trimming cut 4 bases from V and 0 bases from J; bases unmatched to any gene: 12. Germline V gene data show CDR1 as MNHNS and CDR2 as SASEGT. The CDR3 runs 19 residues. This CDR3 is CASSGNRDRGGYSNQPQHF. The CDR3 DNA is TGTGCCAGCAGTGGAAACCGGGACAGGGGTGGTTATAGCAATCAGCCCCAGCATTTT.

J is TRBJ1-1 and V is TRBV7-2; no clear D. The CDR3 runs 14 residues. Germline CDR1 SGHTA, CDR2 FQGNSA. V lost 0 bases, J lost 1 base, and 6 bases lay in between. CDR3 in amino acids: CASSLASGNTEAFF. The CDR3 region has the DNA TGTGCCAGCAGCTTAGCGTCAGGGAACACTGAAGCTTTCTTT. The whole variable domain, remainder taken from reference TRBV7-2 and TRBJ1-1, is GAGVSQSPSNKVTEKGKDVELRCDPISGHTALYWYRQSLGQGLEFLIYFQGNSAPDKSGLPSDRFSAERTGGSVSTLTIQRTQQEDSAVYLCASSLASGNTEAFFGQGTRLTVV.

The chain is built from TRBV9 and TRBJ2-5; TRBD2 matches 8 bases. The CDR3 sequence is 12 residues long. Germline V gives CDR1 SGDLS, CDR2 YYNGEE. V was pared by 3 bases and J by 13 bases, with 8 bases of the junction left unmatched. CDR3 sequence (DNA): TGTGCCAGCAGCGAAAGGCGGGGGGCTCTGTACTTC. This gives the protein CASSERRGALYF.

The rearrangement uses TRBV7-6 and TRBJ1-5; 12 bases are shared with TRBD1. The V segment lost 5 bases and the J segment 6 bases; nucleotides outside the gene matches: 5. This CDR3 contains 15 residues. The germline CDR1 and CDR2 sequences are SGHVS and FNYEAQ. CDR3 bases: TGTGCCAGCAGCATCGGGACAGGGGGCTTTCAGCCCCAGCATTTT. Translating it yields CASSIGTGGFQPQHF.